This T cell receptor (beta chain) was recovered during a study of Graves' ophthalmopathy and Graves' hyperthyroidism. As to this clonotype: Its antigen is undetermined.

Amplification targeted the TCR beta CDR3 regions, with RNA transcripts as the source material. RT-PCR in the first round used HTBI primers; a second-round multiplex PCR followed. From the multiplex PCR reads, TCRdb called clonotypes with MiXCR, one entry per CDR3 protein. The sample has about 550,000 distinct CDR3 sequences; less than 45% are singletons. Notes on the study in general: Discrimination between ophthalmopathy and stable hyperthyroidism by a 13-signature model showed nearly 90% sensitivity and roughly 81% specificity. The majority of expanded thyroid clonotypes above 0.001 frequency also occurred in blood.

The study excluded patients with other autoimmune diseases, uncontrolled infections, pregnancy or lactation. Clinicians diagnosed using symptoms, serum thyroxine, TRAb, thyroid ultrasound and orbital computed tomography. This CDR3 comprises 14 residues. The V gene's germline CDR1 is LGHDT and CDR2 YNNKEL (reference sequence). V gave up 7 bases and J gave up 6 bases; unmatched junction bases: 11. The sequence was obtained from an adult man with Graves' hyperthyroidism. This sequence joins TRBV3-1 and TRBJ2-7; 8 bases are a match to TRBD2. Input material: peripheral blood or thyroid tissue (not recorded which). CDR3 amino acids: CASTGTGGRSEQYF. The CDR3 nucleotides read TGTGCCAGCACCGGGACGGGAGGGCGTAGCGAGCAGTACTTC.